Below, 10 T cell receptor beta chains from the same sample are listed, as sequenced in a study of post-analysis software for immune sequencing data (dated by TCRdb to the mid-2010s). Study-level results and caveats: Several TRBV segments, including TRBV5-6, TRBV5-1 and TRBV20-1, were significantly more frequent in patients than controls.

Library prep was done by PCR. Sequencing relied on an Illumina HiSeq 2500. Unique molecular identifiers were incorporated into TCR beta cDNA libraries to reduce PCR and sequencing biases. The public reads were reprocessed in TCRdb via fastp at Q25 and MiXCR, keeping in-frame beta chains. Every entry covers one CDR3 protein and lists the most common genes and DNA from its rows. The sample data list about 770,000 distinct CDR3 sequences, and 40% to 55% of these were observed just once. Together, the top ten hold roughly 5% of the sample. The antigens of these receptors remain unknown. The material sequenced was blood. The receptors shown here come from a girl under 18 with multiple sclerosis.

This clonotype was seen a few times. The CDR3 sequence: CAISVTSGGSYNEQFF. CDR3 DNA: TGTGCCATCAGCGTGACTAGCGGGGGCTCCTACAATGAGCAGTTCTTC. V gene TRBV10-3 combines with J gene TRBJ2-1; 12 positions match TRBD2. This CDR3 region has 16 residues. V lost 6 bases, J lost 0 bases, and 3 bases stayed unmatched. The germline CDR1 and CDR2 sequences are ENHRY and SYGVKD.

The chain recombines TRBV7-9 with TRBJ2-1; 14 nucleotides match TRBD2. Germline V gene data show CDR1 as SEHNR and CDR2 as FQNEAQ (reference sequence). Losses at the gene ends were 5 bases for V and 8 bases for J; bases not matched to a gene: 8. The CDR3 loop spans 16 amino acids. CDR3 sequence (DNA): TGTGCCAGCAGCCCAGGGACTAGCGGGAGCTCCCATGAGCAGTTCTTC. This gives the protein CASSPGTSGSSHEQFF. Based on the CDR3 plus reference TRBV7-9 and TRBJ2-1, the full variable domain is DTGVSQNPRHKITKRGQNVTFRCDPISEHNRLYWYRQTLGQGPEFLTYFQNEAQLEKSRLLSDRFSAERPKGSFSTLEIQRTEQGDSAMYLCASSPGTSGSSHEQFFGPGTRLTVL.

For the CDR3, the DNA is TGTGCCAGCAGAGAGACTAGCTTAAATTCTGGGGAGCAGTTCTTC. Amino acid sequence: CASRETSLNSGEQFF. The rearrangement links TRBV2 to TRBJ2-1; 7 nucleotides agree with TRBD2. The CDR3 totals 15 residues. V gave up 6 bases and J gave up 10 bases; unmatched junction bases: 15. CDR1 and CDR2 (germline): SNHLY, FYNNEI. Together with reference TRBV2 and TRBJ2-1, the CDR3 gives the full variable domain: EPEVTQTPSHQVTQMGQEVILRCVPISNHLYFYWYRQILGQKVEFLVSFYNNEISEKSEIFDDQFSVERPDGSNFTLKIRSTKLEDSAMYFCASRETSLNSGEQFFGPGTRLTVL.

The chain carries TRBV20-1 and TRBJ2-1; TRBD2 matches 9 bases. The CDR3 is made up of 19 amino acids. With V trimmed by 1 base and J by 0 bases, 13 bases remained unmatched. Germline V gives CDR1 DFQATT, CDR2 SNEGSKA (reference sequence). The CDR3 bases are TGCAGTGCTAGAGCATATAGCGGGAGAGGGTTAGTCTCCTACAATGAGCAGTTCTTC. Protein sequence: CSARAYSGRGLVSYNEQFF.

There are many counts of this clonotype. The V call is TRBV9, the J call TRBJ2-1; 7 nucleotides line up with TRBD2. V lost 0 bases to trimming and J lost 0 bases; unmatched junction nucleotides: 6. Per germline, CDR1 SGDLS and CDR2 YYNGEE. This CDR3 spans 17 amino acids. CDR3 protein: CASSVGGGGSSYNEQFF. The CDR3 DNA follows: TGTGCCAGCAGCGTAGGTGGCGGGGGTAGCTCCTACAATGAGCAGTTCTTC.

This clonotype has a handful of counts. This chain links TRBV20-1 with TRBJ2-1, with 14 bases that match TRBD2. With V trimmed by 3 bases and J by 7 bases, 11 bases remained unmatched. This CDR3 is 17 amino acids long. Germline CDR1 reads DFQATT; CDR2 reads SNEGSKA (reference sequence). CDR3 loop: CSARGLAGALGKNEQFF. In DNA, the CDR3 is TGCAGTGCTAGGGGACTAGCGGGAGCCTTAGGAAAAAATGAGCAGTTCTTC.

The table lists this clonotype with a few counts. This chain joins TRBV27 and TRBJ2-7; 13 nucleotides line up with TRBD2. The CDR3 consists of 15 residues. Germline V gene sequence: CDR1 MNHEY, CDR2 SMNVEV (reference sequence). V was pared by 4 bases and J by 4 bases, with 4 bases of the junction left unmatched. CDR3 sequence: CASSSPGLAGYEQYF. The CDR3 DNA is TGTGCCAGCAGTTCCCCGGGACTAGCGGGGTACGAGCAGTACTTC.

This clonotype came up a few times. The V call is TRBV20-1, the J call TRBJ2-5; 11 nucleotides line up with TRBD2. The CDR3 extends over 15 amino acids. The germline CDR1 and CDR2 sequences are DFQATT and SNEGSKA (reference sequence). Trimming removed 6 bases from V and 4 bases from J; junction bases left unmatched: 10. This CDR3 reads CSAKKLAGALETQYF. In DNA, the CDR3 is TGCAGTGCCAAAAAACTAGCGGGAGCACTAGAGACCCAGTACTTC.

As for this clonotype: At one end the junction does not follow the germline gene, possibly because of a read error. V gene TRBV12-5 combines with J gene TRBJ2-7, with a possible D match to TRBD2 (6 bases). The CDR3 spans 11 residues. The germline V gene has CDR1 LGHNT and CDR2 FRNRAP. DNA for the CDR3: TGCGCCAGCGGATTCGGGGGAGAGCAGTACTTC. Its translation: CASGFGGEQYF.

This chain uses TRBV6-1 with TRBJ1-4; unclear D gene. The CDR3 extends over 15 amino acids. Deletions cut 1 base from V and 7 bases from J, with 13 bases between. From germline, CDR1 is MNHNS and CDR2 SASEGT. CDR3 in DNA: TGTGCCAGCAGTGAAGTCGGGGAGGCTCGTGAAAAACTGTTTTTT. Translated, it gives CASSEVGEAREKLFF.